This passage covers 29 T cell receptor beta chains from one sample sequenced in a study of vaccination and CD4 T cells after COVID-19. Sequenced with the Oncomine TCR Beta short-read assay was DNA taken from cultured CD4+ T cells. TCRdb called the PCR reads again in MiXCR, with one record for every CDR3 protein. The sample yields 15,000 or so distinct CDR3 sequences, over 45% seen once. Regarding treatment: roughly 10-day PBMC culture with coronavirus spike peptide pools or control peptides (ViraFEST assay). The antigens of these receptors remain unknown. The starting material was cultured CD4+ T cells from blood, obtained after SARS-CoV-2 vaccination. These receptor sequences come from a human donor with COVID-19.

This clonotype was counted between two and nine times. The J gene is TRBJ2-7, the V gene TRBV7-2; D remains ambiguous. CDR3 length: 15 residues. In germline, CDR1 is SGHTA, CDR2 FQGNSA. V lost 6 bases and J 5 bases, leaving 20 bases between the germline ends. The CDR3 nucleotides are TGTGCCAGCAGTCGTACACCCTCGAGGAACAACGAGCAGTACTTC. Encoded protein: CASSRTPSRNNEQYF.

The gene calls are TRBV27 and TRBJ2-7; D possibly uses TRBD1 or TRBD2 (5 bases each). This CDR3 region has 15 residues. Germline assignment: CDR1 MNHEY and CDR2 SMNVEV (reference sequence). Trimming took 6 bases from V and 3 from J, leaving 18 bases between them. In DNA, the CDR3 is TGTGCCAGCAGGGGTACCGCCCGGGACGTCTACGAGCAGTACTTC. Encoded protein: CASRGTARDVYEQYF.

The V gene is TRBV7-9, the J gene TRBJ2-7; D is undetermined. This CDR3 contains 14 residues. V was trimmed by 5 bases and J by 1 base, leaving 12 bases between them. Germline values: CDR1 SEHNR, CDR2 FQNEAQ (reference sequence). The CDR3 region is CASSPSGGSYEQYF. CDR3 in DNA: TGTGCCAGCAGCCCTTCGGGTGGATCCTACGAGCAGTACTTC.

This clonotype appeared a few times. This chain links TRBV25-1 with TRBJ2-5, with 8 bases fitting TRBD2. This CDR3 has 16 amino acids. The J segment lost 5 bases and the V segment lost 1 base, leaving 9 bases of the junction unmatched. CDR1 and CDR2 from the germline V gene are MGHDK and SYGVNS. CDR3 DNA sequence: TGTGCCAGCAGTGAATCTCGGGGGGGCGCGGGGGAGACCCAGTACTTC. Translated, it gives CASSESRGGAGETQYF.

This clonotype turned up a few times. The gene calls are TRBV10-1 and TRBJ2-1; 13 bases are a match to TRBD2. This CDR3 is 15 amino acids long. With 4 bases clipped from V and 9 bases from J, the junction kept 6 bases outside the gene matches. The germline CDR1 and CDR2 sequences are WNHNN and SYGVQD (reference sequence). The CDR3 sequence is CASSGLAGGPGEQFF. The CDR3 region has the DNA TGCGCCAGCAGTGGACTAGCGGGGGGCCCGGGTGAGCAGTTCTTC.

A remark on this clonotype: An end of the junction differs from the germline gene, which may be a read error. The V and J genes are TRBV7-7 and TRBJ2-5; unclear D gene. The CDR3 contains 15 residues. Germline-derived CDR1 and CDR2 are SSHAT and FNYEAQ (reference sequence). CDR3 coding DNA: TGTGCTAGCAGCTCCGGGCGCCCGGAAGGAGAGACCCAGTACTTC. Encoded protein: CASSSGRPEGETQYF.

CDR3 coding DNA: TGTGCCAGCAGCTTAGCCACTAGCGGGGGGGCTTACGAGCAGTACTTC. Encoded protein: CASSLATSGGAYEQYF. This chain uses TRBV7-2 with TRBJ2-7; 13 bases match TRBD2. Germline V CDR1 and CDR2: SGHTA, FQGNSA. The CDR3 extends over 16 amino acids. Unmatched junction bases numbered 3, after V lost 0 bases and J lost 4 bases.

This chain links TRBV27 with TRBJ2-7; the D gene is possibly TRBD1 (5 bases). V was clipped by 6 bases and J by 3 bases, with 6 bases between them. From germline, CDR1 is MNHEY and CDR2 SMNVEV (reference sequence). The CDR3 contains 11 residues. CDR3 sequence: CASSGHYEQYF. In nucleotides, the CDR3 is TGTGCCAGCAGCGGACACTACGAGCAGTACTTC.

This chain uses TRBV2 with TRBJ2-3; tentatively, D is TRBD1 (8 bases). Per the germline V gene, CDR1 is SNHLY and CDR2 is FYNNEI. The CDR3 sequence is 16 residues long. The germline V and J ends were trimmed by 4 bases and 0 bases, with 14 bases remaining between them. DNA of the CDR3: TGTGCCAGCAGTGCCACAGGGGGGGCTAGCACAGATACGCAGTATTTT. As protein: CASSATGGASTDTQYF.

A single count supports this clonotype. The rearrangement uses TRBV12-3 or TRBV12-4 and TRBJ1-5; 7 bases map to TRBD1. V shed 5 bases and J 4 bases; nucleotides not matched to a gene: 11. The CDR3 consists of 16 residues. This chain's CDR3 is CASSPFPGQSNQPQHF. The CDR3 DNA is TGTGCCAGCAGTCCCTTTCCGGGACAGTCTAATCAGCCCCAGCATTTT.

This clonotype was recorded a few times. The V gene is TRBV6-1, the J gene TRBJ2-2; D is ambiguous. Trimming cost V 6 bases and J 0 bases, with 11 bases left between them. CDR3 size: 15 residues. From germline, CDR1 is MNHNS and CDR2 SASEGT. CDR3 sequence (DNA): TGTGCCAGCAGCAAGACAATCACGAACACCGGGGAGCTGTTTTTT. Encoded protein: CASSKTITNTGELFF.

V gene TRBV5-1 combines with J gene TRBJ2-5, with TRBD2 matching 11 bases. The J segment lost 2 bases and the V segment lost 2 bases, leaving 5 bases of the junction unmatched. The germline gives CDR1 SGHRS, CDR2 YFSETQ. The CDR3 length is 16 residues. The CDR3 DNA reads as TGCGCCAGCAGCTTCTCGACTAGCGGGATGCAAGAGACCCAGTACTTC. It specifies CASSFSTSGMQETQYF.

The genes are TRBV20-1 and TRBJ1-3; D gene unclear. Germline lookup yields CDR1 DFQATT and CDR2 SNEGSKA (reference sequence). V was trimmed by 1 base and J by 0 bases, leaving 4 bases between them. This CDR3 contains 13 residues. The CDR3 here is CSARGISGNTIYF. Written as DNA, the CDR3 is TGCAGTGCTAGAGGGATCTCTGGAAACACCATATATTTT.

This clonotype was counted a few times. The CDR3 here is CASSSPPGGAEQYF. CDR3 coding DNA: TGCGCCAGCAGCTCCCCCCCGGGAGGCGCCGAGCAGTACTTC. The genes are TRBV5-1 and TRBJ2-7; 7 nucleotides line up with TRBD2. Trimming removed 3 bases from V and 6 bases from J; junction bases left unmatched: 9. The CDR3 spans 14 residues. Looked up from germline, CDR1 is SGHRS and CDR2 is YFSETQ.

The chain carries TRBV5-1 and TRBJ1-3; the match to TRBD1 covers 7 bases. Germline V gene sequence: CDR1 SGHRS, CDR2 YFSETQ. The V segment lost 0 bases and the J segment 4 bases; nucleotides outside the gene matches: 4. The CDR3 sequence is 15 residues long. The CDR3 sequence: CASSLGQGGGNTIYF. The CDR3 DNA follows: TGCGCCAGCAGCTTGGGACAGGGTGGAGGAAACACCATATATTTT.

This clonotype was seen a few times. CDR3 sequence (DNA): TGCAGTGCTTCTAAACAGGGGGGAACTGAAGCTTTCTTT. It specifies CSASKQGGTEAFF. The chain joins TRBV20-1 to TRBJ1-1; 8 bases are a match to TRBD1. The CDR3 spans 13 residues. The J segment lost 5 bases and the V segment lost 5 bases, leaving 7 bases of the junction unmatched. Germline values: CDR1 DFQATT, CDR2 SNEGSKA (reference sequence).

This sequence joins TRBV20-1 and TRBJ2-5, with 13 nucleotides matching TRBD2. The junction had 4 bases not matched to a gene; V was cut back by 0 bases and J by 3 bases. This CDR3 contains 16 residues. CDR1 DFQATT and CDR2 SNEGSKA come from the germline V gene (reference sequence). CDR3 amino acids: CSAREGTSGKKETQYF. CDR3 DNA sequence: TGCAGTGCTAGAGAGGGGACTAGCGGGAAGAAAGAGACCCAGTACTTC.

This clonotype was observed a handful of times. The V and J genes are TRBV25-1 and TRBJ1-5, with D tentatively TRBD1 (6 bases). The CDR3 runs 15 residues. Looked up from germline, CDR1 is MGHDK and CDR2 is SYGVNS. The V and J ends lost 2 bases and 5 bases respectively, with 13 bases between them. CDR3 region: CASSEPGGWDQPQHF. CDR3 DNA sequence: TGTGCCAGCAGTGAACCTGGGGGCTGGGATCAGCCCCAGCATTTT. Full variable domain (missing parts from reference TRBV25-1 and TRBJ1-5): EADIYQTPRYLVIGTGKKITLECSQTMGHDKMYWYQQDPGMELHLIHYSYGVNSTEKGDLSSESTVSRIRTEHFPLTLESARPSHTSQYLCASSEPGGWDQPQHFGDGTRLSIL.

This clonotype was counted a few times. V usage is TRBV7-9 and J usage is TRBJ2-2; 8 positions match TRBD2. The CDR3 covers 16 residues. Germline loops: CDR1 SEHNR, CDR2 FQNEAQ (reference sequence). Trimming at V came to 1 base and at J to 6 bases, leaving 7 bases not matched to a gene. CDR3 sequence reads: CASSLGAGTRAGELFF. In DNA, the CDR3 is TGTGCCAGCAGCTTAGGCGCTGGGACTAGAGCCGGGGAGCTGTTTTTT. Supplemented by reference TRBV7-9 and TRBJ2-2, the full variable domain reads DTGVSQNPRHKITKRGQNVTFRCDPISEHNRLYWYRQTLGQGPEFLTYFQNEAQLEKSRLLSDRFSAERPKGSFSTLEIQRTEQGDSAMYLCASSLGAGTRAGELFFGEGSRLTVL.

The chain uses TRBV7-6 and TRBJ2-3, with 12 bases that match TRBD2. V gave up 5 bases and J gave up 4 bases; unmatched junction bases: 7. This CDR3 comprises 16 residues. In germline, CDR1 is SGHVS, CDR2 FNYEAQ. CDR3 amino acids: CASSKLAGGTSDTQYF. Here the CDR3 DNA reads TGTGCCAGCAGCAAACTAGCGGGGGGTACTTCAGATACGCAGTATTTT.

DNA for the CDR3: TGTGCCAGCAGCTCGACCCCCCCCGGCTATCGAGGCTACACCTTC. It is translated as CASSSTPPGYRGYTF. The chain joins TRBV7-2 to TRBJ1-2; D is undetermined. This CDR3 spans 15 amino acids. V was trimmed by 4 bases and J by 8 bases, leaving 20 bases between them. Germline V gene lookup returns CDR1 SGHTA and CDR2 FQGNSA.

The chain joins TRBV4-3 to TRBJ1-5; TRBD1 is a possible D gene (6 bases). CDR3 size: 16 residues. Trimming removed 3 bases at V and 2 bases at J, with 14 bases between. Germline V gives CDR1 LGHNA, CDR2 YSLEER. The CDR3 is CASSHFRTAGNQPQHF. The CDR3 DNA sequence: TGCGCCAGCAGCCATTTCCGGACAGCGGGCAATCAGCCCCAGCATTTT.

The chain carries TRBV7-2 and TRBJ1-3; no clear D. V was trimmed by 0 bases and J by 2 bases, leaving 5 bases between them. Germline values: CDR1 SGHTA, CDR2 FQGNSA. The CDR3 is 14 residues long. DNA of the CDR3: TGTGCCAGCAGCTTAGCCAGTACTGGAAACACCATATATTTT. Translated, it gives CASSLASTGNTIYF. The variable domain in full, completed from reference TRBV7-2 and TRBJ1-3, reads GAGVSQSPSNKVTEKGKDVELRCDPISGHTALYWYRQSLGQGLEFLIYFQGNSAPDKSGLPSDRFSAERTGGSVSTLTIQRTQQEDSAVYLCASSLASTGNTIYFGEGSWLTVV.

This chain connects TRBV28 to TRBJ1-5; TRBD1 matches at 7 bases. CDR1 and CDR2 (germline): MDHEN, SYDVKM. J lost 4 bases, V lost 6 bases, and 9 bases had no gene match. CDR3 length: 15 residues. CDR3 DNA: TGTGCCAGCAGGATACAAGGGACAGTTAATCAGCCCCAGCATTTT. It specifies CASRIQGTVNQPQHF.

The gene calls are TRBV12-3 or TRBV12-4 and TRBJ1-5; TRBD1 might be the D (6 bases). The CDR3 is 15 amino acids. Trimming shortened V by 6 bases and J by 7 bases, and 19 bases separated the two germline ends. CDR3 sequence reads: CASSPQTGVGQPQHF. DNA for the CDR3: TGTGCCAGCAGCCCTCAGACAGGTGTGGGCCAGCCCCAGCATTTT.

V is TRBV20-1 and J is TRBJ2-3, with a tentative D call TRBD2 (6 bases). Germline CDR1 is DFQATT and CDR2 is SNEGSKA (reference sequence). The CDR3 length is 14 residues. V gave up 3 bases and J gave up 2 bases, with 12 bases separating them. The DNA for the CDR3 is TGCAGTGCTAGTTTTGGAGGGTCCACAGATACGCAGTATTTT. Amino acids: CSASFGGSTDTQYF.

J is TRBJ2-6 and V is TRBV7-2; D tentatively reads TRBD1 or TRBD2 (5 bases each). V was cut by 9 bases and J by 1 base, with 25 bases left in between. This CDR3 is 19 amino acids long. Germline CDR1 is SGHTA and CDR2 is FQGNSA. Here the CDR3 reads CASKTLPGRRGSGANVLTF. CDR3 nucleotide sequence: TGTGCCAGTAAGACATTACCGGGACGAAGAGGGTCTGGGGCCAACGTCCTGACTTTC.

This clonotype was detected only once. The chain carries TRBV2 and TRBJ1-2; a weak D match, TRBD1 (6 bases). The CDR3 contains 14 residues. Germline V gene lookup returns CDR1 SNHLY and CDR2 FYNNEI. V was cut by 7 bases and J by 0 bases, with 12 bases left in between. The CDR3: CASNRDKTNYGYTF. The CDR3 DNA sequence: TGTGCCAGCAACCGGGACAAAACTAACTATGGCTACACCTTC.

The V and J genes are TRBV6-1 and TRBJ1-2, with D perhaps matching TRBD1 (6 bases). The CDR3 loop spans 13 amino acids. From germline, CDR1 is MNHNS and CDR2 SASEGT. Trimming removed 6 bases from V and 1 base from J, with 9 bases in between. This CDR3 reads CASRNRDNYGYTF. The CDR3, as DNA: TGTGCCAGCAGAAACAGGGATAACTATGGCTACACCTTC.